This T cell receptor beta chain was obtained from a study of CD8+CD57+ T cells in acquired aplastic anemia. About the study: Average DNA yield from sorted CD4+ and CD8+ cells was about 3.2 ug. General study points: Between the patient and control groups, CD8+ Simpson's diversity did not differ significantly.

CDR1 and CDR2 from the germline V gene are WSHSY and SAAADI. The CDR3 length is 13 residues. V gave up 6 bases and J gave up 3 bases, with 12 bases separating them. On this clonotype: What it binds is not known.

Genomic DNA provided the template from which TCR beta VDJ and CDR3 profiles were obtained. TCRdb itself ran the reads through MiXCR, one entry per CDR3 protein. Of approximately 190,000 distinct CDR3 sequences listed, 64% were seen once; the top ten hold more than 45%. The TCR comes from a human donor with severe aplastic anemia or a healthy control (not recorded which). The sequenced sample was sorted CD4+, CD8+, or CD8+CD57+ T cells (not recorded which) from PBMCs. V is TRBV10-2 and J is TRBJ2-7, with D possibly matching TRBD2 (6 bases). The CDR3 sequence is CASRRESLYEQYF. CDR3 in DNA: TGCGCCAGCAGACGGGAGTCCCTCTACGAGCAGTACTTC.